The 22 T cell receptor beta chains below come from one sample, sequenced in a study of beta chain features in type 1 diabetes. As every portion of the isolated RNA was reverse transcribed, the sequencing read expressed TCRB transcripts. Here immunoSEQ multiplex PCR was the method, and the copy in TCRdb shows in-frame clones only, minus some. The sample records about 410,000 clones, around 13% being singletons. The sequenced sample was naive CD4+ T cells from blood. These receptors originate from a man younger than 40 in good health.

The chain couples TRBV25-1 to TRBJ1-1, with no clear D. Germline-derived CDR1 and CDR2 are MGHDK and SYGVNS. This CDR3 comprises 12 residues. The V end was cut by 0 bases, the J end by 2 bases, with 1 base between. Here the CDR3 reads CASSEYNTEAFF. CDR3 bases: TGTGCCAGCAGTGAATATAACACTGAAGCTTTCTTT. Full variable domain (missing parts from reference TRBV25-1 and TRBJ1-1): EADIYQTPRYLVIGTGKKITLECSQTMGHDKMYWYQQDPGMELHLIHYSYGVNSTEKGDLSSESTVSRIRTEHFPLTLESARPSHTSQYLCASSEYNTEAFFGQGTRLTVV.

The chain combines TRBV15 with TRBJ1-3, with D unclear. Trimming removed 0 bases from V and 0 bases from J, with 6 bases in between. The length of the CDR3 is 15 residues. CDR1 is LNHNV, CDR2 YYDKDF, per germline (reference sequence). The CDR3 DNA reads as TGTGCCACCAGCAGAGATCCTCGCTCTGGAAACACCATATATTTT. Translating it yields CATSRDPRSGNTIYF.

This clone was counted only a few times. The chain combines TRBV14 with TRBJ2-3, with TRBD1 matching over 9 bases. Germline assignment: CDR1 SGHDN and CDR2 FVKESK. After removal of 4 bases from V and 3 bases from J, the junction contained 8 bases not matched to a gene. The CDR3 spans 16 residues. CDR3 in amino acids: CASSPYRDRDTDTQYF. The CDR3 region has the DNA TGTGCCAGCAGCCCCTATCGGGACAGGGATACAGATACGCAGTATTTT.

This chain connects TRBV9 to TRBJ2-2; 10 bases are shared with TRBD2. V lost 0 bases, J lost 1 base, and 3 bases stayed unmatched. The CDR3 runs 17 residues. From germline, CDR1 is SGDLS and CDR2 YYNGEE. The CDR3 here is CASSVVASGRNTGELFF. CDR3 nucleotides: TGTGCCAGCAGCGTAGTAGCTAGCGGGAGGAACACCGGGGAGCTGTTTTTT. The variable domain in full, with the rest retrieved from reference TRBV9 and TRBJ2-2, is DSGVTQTPKHLITATGQRVTLRCSPRSGDLSVYWYQQSLDQGLQFLIQYYNGEERAKGNILERFSAQQFPDLHSELNLSSLELGDSALYFCASSVVASGRNTGELFFGEGSRLTVL.

The rearrangement joins TRBV7-2 to TRBJ2-5; no clear D. Trimming cost V 1 base and J 5 bases, with 8 bases left between them. Germline lookup yields CDR1 SGHTA and CDR2 FQGNSA. The CDR3 spans 13 residues. The CDR3 DNA sequence: TGTGCCAGCAGCTTAGTTCGATTTGAGACCCAGTACTTC. Residues: CASSLVRFETQYF.

The chain joins TRBV23-1 to TRBJ1-4, with 9 positions matching TRBD1. TRBV23-1 is sorted into the ORF group, with uncertain function. This CDR3 comprises 20 residues. V gave up 3 bases and J gave up 5 bases; unmatched junction bases: 19. As DNA, the CDR3 is TGCGCCAGCAGTCATCAAATCGGACAGGGGACACCCCATCCAAATGAAAAACTGTTTTTT. Encoded protein: CASSHQIGQGTPHPNEKLFF.

This chain uses TRBV5-6 with TRBJ2-7; 8 positions agree with TRBD1. Germline loops: CDR1 SGHDT, CDR2 YYEEEE. V dropped 3 bases and J dropped 11; count of bases not matched to a gene: 7. The CDR3 runs 12 residues. The CDR3 coding sequence is TGTGCCAGCAGCTACACAGGGGGGAACGAGTACGTC. Translated, it gives CASSYTGGNEYV.

A few counts support this clone. V and J are TRBV9 and TRBJ2-3, with 8 bases aligning to TRBD2. The germline CDR1 and CDR2 sequences are SGDLS and YYNGEE. Germline trimming cut 6 bases from V and 0 bases from J; bases unmatched to any gene: 6. The CDR3 has 15 residues. The CDR3 DNA reads TGTGCCAGCACCTACGGGGGGGCTAGCACAGATACGCAGTATTTT. Residues: CASTYGGASTDTQYF.

Only a few counts were recorded for this clone. J is TRBJ1-1 and V is TRBV29-1; possibly TRBD1 for D (6 bases). The CDR3 loop spans 15 amino acids. Germline CDR1 SQVTM, CDR2 ANQGSEA. Trimming stripped 6 bases from V and 0 bases from J, with 17 bases between. In nucleotides, the CDR3 is TGCAGCGTCCTAAGCCGTAGGACAGTGAACACTGAAGCTTTCTTT. It encodes CSVLSRRTVNTEAFF.

This clone was found once. The rearrangement links TRBV11-2 to TRBJ2-3; D could derive from TRBD1 or TRBD2 (5 bases each). The ends were cut back, 5 bases at V and 9 bases at J, with 18 bases in the middle. This CDR3 has 14 amino acids. CDR1 and CDR2 from the germline V gene are SGHAT and FQNNGV. The CDR3 loop is CASSLGSLGATQYF. The CDR3 nucleotides read TGTGCCAGCAGCCTAGGTTCCCTCGGGGCGACGCAGTATTTT.

This chain uses TRBV19 with TRBJ2-1; maybe TRBD1 (6 bases). The V end was cut by 6 bases, the J end by 7 bases, with 19 bases between. There are 15 residues in the CDR3. Germline V gives CDR1 LNHDA, CDR2 SQIVND (reference sequence). The CDR3 is CASSKNPGHRNEQFF. The CDR3, as DNA: TGTGCCAGTAGCAAAAACCCGGGACATAGGAATGAGCAGTTCTTC.

This clone was seen more than once but under ten times. One end of the junction varies from germline; a read error may be responsible. The chain links TRBV7-7 to TRBJ2-5; D is possibly TRBD2 (6 bases). This CDR3 is 13 amino acids long. Germline assignment: CDR1 SSHAT and CDR2 FNYEAQ (reference sequence). The CDR3 sequence is CASSRTTQETQYF. As DNA, the CDR3 is TGTGCTAGCAGCAGGACTACACAAGAGACCCAGTACTTC.

This clone was observed a handful of times. V gene TRBV4-3 combines with J gene TRBJ2-5, with D perhaps TRBD1 or TRBD2 (5 bases each). The CDR3 is made up of 14 amino acids. Per germline, CDR1 LGHNA and CDR2 YSLEER. V was trimmed by 0 bases and J by 7 bases, leaving 12 bases between them. DNA for the CDR3: TGCGCCAGCAGCCAAGATACCGGGGCTTGGACCCAGTACTTC. Protein product: CASSQDTGAWTQYF.

The chain uses TRBV20-1 and TRBJ2-7; no clear D. Germline CDR1 reads DFQATT; CDR2 reads SNEGSKA (reference sequence). The CDR3 runs to 11 residues. V dropped 3 bases and J dropped 11 bases, with 14 bases sitting between them. The CDR3 protein is CSARRDVVEYF. Written as DNA, the CDR3 is TGCAGTGCTAGGCGTGATGTGGTTGAGTACTTC.

The genes are TRBV7-3 and TRBJ2-3, with TRBD1 identical over 7 bases. The CDR3 is 15 amino acids. Germline assignment: CDR1 SGHTA and CDR2 FQGTGA. V lost 5 bases and J lost 5; bases outside the gene matches: 10. CDR3 sequence: CASSPSTGSGDTQYF. CDR3 nucleotides: TGTGCCAGCAGCCCTTCGACAGGGAGCGGAGATACGCAGTATTTT.

This clone showed up just a few times. The rearrangement links TRBV27 to TRBJ1-6; no definite D call. V was shortened by 2 bases and J by 7 bases, with 3 bases between the two germline ends. The CDR3 totals 12 residues. The germline V gene has CDR1 MNHEY and CDR2 SMNVEV (reference sequence). The DNA of the CDR3 is TGTGCCAGCAGTTTACTAAATTCACCCCTCCACTTT. Protein: CASSLLNSPLHF.

Worth noting for this clone: Within the sample, other DNA sequences also encode this same CDR3. CDR3 residues: CASSSQGYEQYF. The CDR3, as DNA: TGTGCCAGCAGCTCACAGGGCTACGAGCAGTACTTC. The chain uses TRBV7-2 and TRBJ2-7; maybe TRBD1 (6 bases). This CDR3 spans 12 amino acids. CDR1 is SGHTA and CDR2 is FQGNSA in the germline V gene. The ends were cut back, 4 bases at V and 3 bases at J, with 7 bases in the middle.

This clone was recorded a few times. In DNA, the CDR3 is TGTGCCAGCAGTGAATTTGGGGCGTACTACGAGCAGTACTTC. It encodes CASSEFGAYYEQYF. The genes are TRBV25-1 and TRBJ2-7; D possibly corresponds to TRBD1 (5 bases). The CDR3 spans 14 residues. V was clipped by 1 base and J by 3 bases, with 10 bases between them. Germline V gene sequence: CDR1 MGHDK, CDR2 SYGVNS.

This chain links TRBV7-3 with TRBJ2-2, with 7 bases that match TRBD1. Germline CDR1 and CDR2: SGHTA and FQGTGA. The CDR3 consists of 16 residues. V lost 2 bases, J lost 2 bases, and 5 bases stayed unmatched. CDR3 nucleotides: TGTGCCAGCAGCTTAGAAAGACAGGGAAACACCGGGGAGCTGTTTTTT. This translates into CASSLERQGNTGELFF.

This clone was found a few times. The chain carries TRBV9 and TRBJ2-7; D remains ambiguous. The V end lost 1 base, the J end lost 4 bases, and 15 bases lay between the germline ends. Germline V lookup: CDR1 SGDLS, CDR2 YYNGEE. This CDR3 is 15 amino acids long. This chain's CDR3 is CASSVLGSPNYEQYV. CDR3 DNA sequence: TGTGCCAGCAGCGTACTGGGCTCCCCAAATTACGAGCAGTACGTC.

This rearrangement joins TRBV5-1 to TRBJ1-5, with 10 nucleotides matching TRBD1. Germline-derived CDR1 and CDR2 are SGHRS and YFSETQ. V gave up 0 bases and J gave up 7 bases; unmatched junction bases: 4. CDR3 length equals 15 residues. This CDR3 reads CASSLGQGAGQPQHF. The DNA for the CDR3 is TGCGCCAGCAGCTTGGGACAGGGGGCCGGGCAGCCCCAGCATTTT.

In the case of this clone: The junction and the germline gene differ at one end; a read error may be behind it. The chain has TRBV6-1 and TRBJ1-2; D remains ambiguous. Germline CDR1 reads MNHNS; CDR2 reads SASEGT. This CDR3 has 14 amino acids. CDR3 in amino acids: CASSEGGSYYGYTF. In nucleotides, the CDR3 is TGTGCCAGCAGCGAAGGAGGAAGTTACTATGGCTACACCTTC.